This TCR beta chain was recovered during a study of cytomegalovirus exposure and HLA in healthy donors. Study observations and caveats: There were reportedly fewer N-insertions in an Asian-associated ancestry cluster than the approximately 670-donor mean, in a later analysis. A later examination showed that TCR association rates differed by HLA locus, with DRB1 most and HLA-C fewest.

It was with 60 Vbeta and 13 Jbeta primers that the PCR ran. Assay: immunoSEQ multiplex PCR; the TCRdb copy retains only in-frame clones and omits some. The profile covers approximately 150,000 clones, with roughly 75% appearing a single time and 2.5% to 4% taken by the ten largest. For this clone: Its antigen is currently unknown.

Per the germline V gene, CDR1 is SGHDT and CDR2 is YYEEEE. V shed 4 bases, J shed 6 bases, and the junction held 3 bases outside the gene matches. The CDR3 runs to 13 residues. Sequencing was done on a sample of PBMCs. The clonotype originates from a middle-aged man in good health and CMV-seronegative. The rearrangement joins TRBV5-6 to TRBJ2-7; 11 bases match TRBD1. CDR3 region: CASSPGTGGEQYF. The CDR3 nucleotides read TGTGCCAGCAGCCCCGGGACAGGGGGCGAGCAGTACTTC. Supplemented by reference TRBV5-6 and TRBJ2-7, the full variable domain reads DAGVTQSPTHLIKTRGQQVTLRCSPKSGHDTVSWYQQALGQGPQFIFQYYEEEERQRGNFPDRFSGHQFPNYSSELNVNALLLGDSALYLCASSPGTGGEQYFGPGTRLTVT.